The clone carrying this TCR beta chain was found many times. Its specificity is unknown. These data originate in a study of human T cells and chemical hapten exposure. Time point defined: patch test 2, 6 weeks after DPC sensitization. This sample's treatment: therapeutic diphenylcyclopropenone sensitization with weekly scalp DPC. TCRdb re-called the RACE reads through MiXCR, storing one row per CDR3 protein. This table holds 80,000 to 100,000 distinct CDR3 sequences, 7.5% to 10% found once. Germline CDR1 and CDR2: LGHNA and YNFKEQ. This CDR3 contains 15 residues. The ends were cut back, 1 base at V and 5 bases at J, with 12 bases in the middle. Findings of the study overall: No shift was seen in TCRs above 1 in 1000 frequency with DPC sensitization. PT1 expanded TCR numbers tracked positively with patch test score. Versus controls, expanded TCRs had significantly more large CDR3 similarity clusters.

The TCR sequence derives from a woman aged 40 to 50 with alopecia areata. Some clones in this sample may be carry-over from other donors' samples. The sample consisted of whole blood, taken in connection with sensitization to the hapten diphenylcyclopropenone (DPC). The chain recombines TRBV4-2 with TRBJ1-5; maybe TRBD1 (5 bases). The CDR3 spells CASSQVARGDQPQHF. The CDR3 DNA is TGTGCCAGCAGCCAAGTCGCTAGGGGAGATCAGCCCCAGCATTTT.